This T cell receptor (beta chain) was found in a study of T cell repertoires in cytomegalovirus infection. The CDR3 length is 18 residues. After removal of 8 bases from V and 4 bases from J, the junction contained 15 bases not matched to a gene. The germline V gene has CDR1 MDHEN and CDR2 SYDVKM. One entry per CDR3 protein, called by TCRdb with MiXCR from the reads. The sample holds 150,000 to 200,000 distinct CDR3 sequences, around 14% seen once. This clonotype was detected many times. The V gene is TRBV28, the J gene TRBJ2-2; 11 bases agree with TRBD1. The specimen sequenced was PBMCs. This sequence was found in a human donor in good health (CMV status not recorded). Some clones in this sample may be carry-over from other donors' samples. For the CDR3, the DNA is TGTGCCAGCCGCGAAGAGGGACAGGGGGTTCGGAGCACCGGGGAGCTGTTTTTT. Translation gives CASREEGQGVRSTGELFF.